Shown below are 30 T cell receptor beta chains from a single sample sequenced in a study of CD8+ T cells in alopecia areata (dated by TCRdb to 2016 to 2019). The time point label for this specimen denotes: around 26 weeks on oral tofacitinib. The sample's treatment or condition, from its label and the paper: oral pan-JAK inhibitor, 5-10 mg twice daily. The library was obtained by the immunoSEQ multiplex PCR assay. RNA was extracted from all samples and reverse transcribed into cDNA as template for TCR sequencing. This immuneACCESS table, as held by TCRdb, lists in-frame sequences with V and J called but not all clones. Of the missing ones, under half trace to an unresolved V gene in checked studies; the others have no known cause. Here the sample has fewer than 250,000 clones; roughly 60% occur a single time. The top ten constitute around 0.92% of the sample. Material: CD4+ T cells sorted from blood, obtained at week 24, from a patient treated with tofacitinib. The receptors shown here come from a human donor with alopecia areata.

J is TRBJ2-7 and V is TRBV11-2; perhaps D is TRBD1 or TRBD2 (5 bases each). This CDR3 region has 16 residues. CDR1 SGHAT and CDR2 FQNNGV come from the germline V gene. Trimming cost V 6 bases and J 6 bases, with 24 bases left between them. CDR3 nucleotide sequence: TGTGCCAGCAGTCCCGGGCCTACTCCCCGGGGCCCCGAGCAGTACTTC. Translated, it gives CASSPGPTPRGPEQYF.

The chain is built from TRBV6-5 and TRBJ1-5; possibly TRBD1 for D (6 bases). CDR3 length equals 14 residues. Germline V gene lookup returns CDR1 MNHEY and CDR2 SVGAGI. Deletions cut 9 bases from V and 2 bases from J, with 14 bases between. CDR3 bases: TGTGCCAGTGCACAGGGAGACGGCAATCAGCCCCAGCATTTT. Protein: CASAQGDGNQPQHF.

The chain recombines TRBV5-1 with TRBJ2-1; D unclear. V lost 7 bases and J 0 bases, leaving 14 bases between the germline ends. This CDR3 has 15 residues. Germline CDR1 SGHRS, CDR2 YFSETQ. The chain's CDR3 is CASRLTEASYNEQFF. CDR3 in DNA: TGCGCCAGCCGCCTGACCGAGGCCTCCTACAATGAGCAGTTCTTC.

The V gene is TRBV30, the J gene TRBJ1-1; 10 bases agree with TRBD1. There are 11 residues in the CDR3. V was pared by 3 bases and J by 9 bases, with 1 base of the junction left unmatched. CDR1 and CDR2 (germline): GTSNPN, SVGIG (reference sequence). CDR3 region: CAWRGQGKAFF. The CDR3 coding sequence is TGTGCCTGGAGGGGACAGGGGAAAGCTTTCTTT.

V gene TRBV10-3 combines with J gene TRBJ2-6; D unresolved. In germline, CDR1 is ENHRY, CDR2 SYGVKD. The ends were cut back, 0 bases at V and 2 bases at J, with 5 bases in the middle. The CDR3 covers 15 residues. The DNA for the CDR3 is TGTGCCATCAGTGAGTCGGGGACTGGGGCCAACGTCCTGACTTTC. Protein sequence: CAISESGTGANVLTF.

This chain uses TRBV4-3 with TRBJ2-4; D remains ambiguous. V was shortened by 0 bases and J by 5 bases, with 11 bases between the two germline ends. The germline CDR1 and CDR2 sequences are LGHNA and YSLEER. The CDR3 consists of 15 residues. CDR3 residues: CASSQDLGYENIQYF. DNA for the CDR3: TGCGCCAGCAGCCAAGATTTAGGCTATGAAAACATTCAGTACTTC.

V usage is TRBV4-3 and J usage is TRBJ1-5; the D is unclear. The CDR3 extends over 15 amino acids. Germline V CDR1 and CDR2: LGHNA, YSLEER. Trimming took 1 base from V and 1 from J, leaving 8 bases between them. DNA of the CDR3: TGCGCCAGCAGCCAAGGTCATGGCAGCAATCAGCCCCAGCATTTT. Protein product: CASSQGHGSNQPQHF.

The sample holds many counts of this clone. The rearrangement uses TRBV14 and TRBJ1-1; D is unresolved. Trimming removed 0 bases at V and 5 bases at J, with 13 bases between. This CDR3 has 15 residues. The germline CDR1 and CDR2 sequences are SGHDN and FVKESK. The CDR3 region is CASSQDPAGKTEAFF. The CDR3 coding sequence is TGTGCCAGCAGCCAAGACCCCGCGGGGAAGACTGAAGCTTTCTTT. Looking up the rest from reference TRBV14 and TRBJ1-1 gives the full variable domain: EAGVTQFPSHSVIEKGQTVTLRCDPISGHDNLYWYRRVMGKEIKFLLHFVKESKQDESGMPNNRFLAERTGGTYSTLKVQPAELEDSGVYFCASSQDPAGKTEAFFGQGTRLTVV.

The genes are TRBV20-1 and TRBJ2-7; unclear D gene. V was shortened by 4 bases and J by 5 bases, with 9 bases between the two germline ends. The CDR3 is 11 residues long. Germline V gene data show CDR1 as DFQATT and CDR2 as SNEGSKA (reference sequence). The CDR3 loop reads CSATLGHEQYF. DNA for the CDR3: TGCAGTGCTACGCTAGGCCACGAGCAGTACTTC.

The rearrangement links TRBV25-1 to TRBJ1-2; TRBD1 aligns across 10 bases. This CDR3 is built from 14 residues. Germline CDR1 and CDR2: MGHDK and SYGVNS. V was pared by 6 bases and J by 3 bases, with 4 bases of the junction left unmatched. The CDR3 nucleotides read TGTGCCAGCAGCCGGGACAGGGGCGACTATGGCTACACCTTC. This gives the protein CASSRDRGDYGYTF.

V and J are TRBV5-1 and TRBJ1-2, with 7 bases fitting TRBD1. Germline V gene sequence: CDR1 SGHRS, CDR2 YFSETQ. The CDR3 spans 14 residues. Losses at the gene ends were 5 bases for V and 0 bases for J; bases not matched to a gene: 4. CDR3 sequence (DNA): TGCGCCAGCAGTCCGGGACAGCCTAACTATGGCTACACCTTC. It yields the protein CASSPGQPNYGYTF.

V gene TRBV9 combines with J gene TRBJ1-1; no firm D call. This CDR3 comprises 11 residues. CDR1 and CDR2 (germline): SGDLS, YYNGEE. V was pared by 0 bases and J by 10 bases, with 7 bases between. The CDR3, as DNA: TGTGCCAGCAGCGTAGCGCTAGGAGCTTTCTTT. Residues: CASSVALGAFF. The variable domain in full, completed from reference TRBV9 and TRBJ1-1, reads DSGVTQTPKHLITATGQRVTLRCSPRSGDLSVYWYQQSLDQGLQFLIQYYNGEERAKGNILERFSAQQFPDLHSELNLSSLELGDSALYFCASSVALGAFFGQGTRLTVV.

The chain joins TRBV5-5 to TRBJ2-5, with a tentative D call TRBD1 (6 bases). The CDR3 contains 18 residues. V was cut by 1 base and J by 4 bases, with 23 bases left in between. In germline, CDR1 is SGHKS, CDR2 YYEKEE (reference sequence). CDR3 residues: CASSLTLMRAGAGETQYF. DNA for the CDR3: TGTGCCAGCAGCTTGACGTTGATGAGGGCAGGGGCAGGAGAGACCCAGTACTTC.

V usage is TRBV7-2 and J usage is TRBJ2-7; the match to TRBD2 covers 12 bases. Germline CDR1 and CDR2: SGHTA and FQGNSA. There are 16 residues in the CDR3. Trimming cost V 5 bases and J 3 bases; bases outside gene matches: 8. CDR3 in amino acids: CASSRGLAGPHYEQYF. Here the CDR3 DNA reads TGTGCCAGCAGCCGTGGACTAGCGGGGCCGCACTACGAGCAGTACTTC.

The table lists this clone with a few counts. The J gene is TRBJ1-3, the V gene TRBV7-2; D is unclear. V was cut by 0 bases and J by 2 bases, with 5 bases left in between. Germline lookup yields CDR1 SGHTA and CDR2 FQGNSA. This CDR3 contains 14 residues. CDR3 residues: CASSLAGTGNTIYF. The CDR3 region has the DNA TGTGCCAGCAGCTTAGCAGGGACTGGAAACACCATATATTTT. The variable domain in full, with the rest retrieved from reference TRBV7-2 and TRBJ1-3, is GAGVSQSPSNKVTEKGKDVELRCDPISGHTALYWYRQSLGQGLEFLIYFQGNSAPDKSGLPSDRFSAERTGGSVSTLTIQRTQQEDSAVYLCASSLAGTGNTIYFGEGSWLTVV.

The CDR3 bases are TGTGCCAGCACCCCATTTGTCCCCGGTGAGCAGTTCTTC. Its translation is CASTPFVPGEQFF. This chain uses TRBV7-9 with TRBJ2-1; D is undetermined. The length of the CDR3 is 13 residues. Germline V CDR1 and CDR2: SEHNR, FQNEAQ (reference sequence). V lost 7 bases and J lost 9, with 16 bases in between. The whole variable domain, filled in from reference TRBV7-9 and TRBJ2-1, reads DTGVSQNPRHKITKRGQNVTFRCDPISEHNRLYWYRQTLGQGPEFLTYFQNEAQLEKSRLLSDRFSAERPKGSFSTLEIQRTEQGDSAMYLCASTPFVPGEQFFGPGTRLTVL.

Only one count was recorded for this clone. The gene calls are TRBV7-7 and TRBJ2-5; D is perhaps TRBD2 (5 bases). The CDR3 extends over 13 amino acids. The germline V and J ends were trimmed by 5 bases and 5 bases, with 12 bases remaining between them. Germline loops: CDR1 SSHAT, CDR2 FNYEAQ (reference sequence). CDR3 amino acids: CASSLAGVETQYF. Here the CDR3 DNA reads TGTGCCAGCAGCCTCGCGGGCGTGGAGACCCAGTACTTC.

This clone was seen a handful of times. At one boundary the junction diverges from the germline segment, which might be a read error. The chain uses TRBV2 and TRBJ2-6; 7 bases align to TRBD1. This CDR3 comprises 15 residues. Germline V CDR1 and CDR2: SNHLY, FYNNEI. CDR3 nucleotide sequence: TGCGCCAGCAGTGAAACAGGGGCTGGGGCCAACGTCCTGACTTTC. It is translated as CASSETGAGANVLTF.

This chain links TRBV5-1 with TRBJ2-5, with D unresolved. Germline CDR1 SGHRS, CDR2 YFSETQ. Trimming cost V 4 bases and J 6 bases, with 16 bases left between them. The CDR3 is 14 amino acids. CDR3 bases: TGCGCCAGCAGCGTGGACCCGGCTGGGAAGACCCAGTACTTC. This encodes CASSVDPAGKTQYF.

The J gene is TRBJ2-7, the V gene TRBV29-1; 7 bases are shared with TRBD1. The CDR3 spans 12 residues. CDR1 and CDR2 from the germline V gene are SQVTM and ANQGSEA. Trimming cost V 2 bases and J 3 bases; bases outside gene matches: 1. The CDR3 DNA reads TGCAGCGTTGAATGGGACAGCTACGAGCAGTACTTC. Translating it yields CSVEWDSYEQYF.

This clone was detected only a few times. The genes are TRBV11-2 and TRBJ2-5; D is uncertain. This CDR3 has 13 residues. V was trimmed by 0 bases and J by 4 bases, leaving 6 bases between them. Germline-derived CDR1 and CDR2 are SGHAT and FQNNGV. The CDR3 bases are TGTGCCAGCAGCTTAGAGTTTGGAGAGACCCAGTACTTC. Translation: CASSLEFGETQYF. The entire variable domain, with the rest obtained from reference TRBV11-2 and TRBJ2-5, is as follows: EAGVAQSPRYKIIEKRQSVAFWCNPISGHATLYWYQQILGQGPKLLIQFQNNGVVDDSQLPKDRFSAERLKGVDSTLKIQPAKLEDSAVYLCASSLEFGETQYFGPGTRLLVL.

The gene calls are TRBV29-1 and TRBJ2-4; D not certain. Germline V gene sequence: CDR1 SQVTM, CDR2 ANQGSEA. V was shortened by 7 bases and J by 4 bases, with 14 bases between the two germline ends. The CDR3 loop spans 13 amino acids. The CDR3 protein is CSAAESSKNIQYF. The CDR3 DNA follows: TGCAGCGCCGCAGAGAGCAGTAAAAACATTCAGTACTTC.

V is TRBV27 and J is TRBJ2-5; D uncertain. CDR3 length equals 15 residues. V lost 5 bases and J 1 base, leaving 14 bases between the germline ends. CDR1 is MNHEY, CDR2 SMNVEV, per germline (reference sequence). CDR3: CASSVRQASQETQYF. The CDR3 DNA follows: TGTGCCAGCAGTGTCCGCCAAGCCTCCCAAGAGACCCAGTACTTC.

The table lists this clone with a few counts. V usage is TRBV30 and J usage is TRBJ2-1; D could derive from TRBD1 or TRBD2 (5 bases each). This CDR3 comprises 13 residues. Germline CDR1 reads GTSNPN; CDR2 reads SVGIG (reference sequence). V lost 2 bases, J lost 10 bases, and 15 bases lay in between. The CDR3 loop reads CAWSRGTVSEQFF. CDR3 bases: TGTGCCTGGAGTAGAGGGACGGTCTCCGAGCAGTTCTTC.

This clone appeared a single time. The chain is built from TRBV2 and TRBJ1-5; D is possibly TRBD1 (6 bases). The CDR3 consists of 13 residues. CDR1 SNHLY and CDR2 FYNNEI come from the germline V gene. V lost 6 bases to trimming and J lost 4 bases, with 10 bases between them. The CDR3 nucleotides are TGTGCCAGCAGAAACAGGGATAATCAGCCCCAGCATTTT. Translating it yields CASRNRDNQPQHF.

This clone was picked up many times. V and J are TRBV7-2 and TRBJ2-7, with a tentative D call TRBD1 (6 bases). CDR3 length: 13 amino acids. Germline V gene sequence: CDR1 SGHTA, CDR2 FQGNSA. V dropped 5 bases and J dropped 6 bases, with 14 bases sitting between them. As DNA, the CDR3 is TGTGCCAGCAGCGTGGGGCCCAGGGGCGAGCAGTACTTC. This gives the protein CASSVGPRGEQYF.

This clone occurred once. V gene TRBV29-1 combines with J gene TRBJ2-5; TRBD2 matches at 8 bases. The CDR3 is 15 residues long. The trim removed 8 bases at V and 1 base at J, leaving 12 bases unmatched. Germline loops: CDR1 SQVTM, CDR2 ANQGSEA. The CDR3 loop is CSWADGGGFQETQYF. The CDR3 coding sequence is TGCAGCTGGGCGGATGGCGGGGGGTTCCAAGAGACCCAGTACTTC.

This clone came up once. The chain employs TRBV11-2 and TRBJ2-5, with no clear D. Trimming removed 5 bases at V and 2 bases at J, with 12 bases between. The CDR3 is 14 amino acids. CDR1 and CDR2 from the germline V gene are SGHAT and FQNNGV. The CDR3 here is CASSRGDFQETQYF. DNA for the CDR3: TGTGCCAGCAGCCGTGGGGATTTTCAAGAGACCCAGTACTTC.

This chain links TRBV29-1 with TRBJ2-3, with D maybe TRBD1 (5 bases). CDR1 is SQVTM, CDR2 ANQGSEA, per germline. Deletions cut 5 bases from V and 3 bases from J, with 12 bases between. The CDR3 spans 13 residues. The CDR3 here is CSVRMDTTDTQYF. CDR3 coding DNA: TGCAGCGTTAGGATGGACACTACAGATACGCAGTATTTT.

The chain is built from TRBV4-3 and TRBJ1-1, with D possibly being TRBD1 (6 bases). The CDR3 consists of 15 residues. V shed 9 bases and J shed 0 bases, with 17 bases lying between them. Germline loops: CDR1 LGHNA, CDR2 YSLEER. In nucleotides, the CDR3 is TGCGCCAGAGCCCCCCGGGACACCTTGAACACTGAAGCTTTCTTT. It translates to CARAPRDTLNTEAFF.